These 2 T cell receptor beta chains originate from one sample sequenced in a study of OX40 agonist ivuxolimab in advanced cancers. Method: immunoSEQ multiplex PCR; TCRdb's copy keeps in-frame clones and lacks some. This table has 55,000 to 70,000 clones, roughly 80% appearing once. This specimen was CD4+ or CD8+ T cells sorted from blood, taken in a trial of the OX40 agonist ivuxolimab. Every receptor here comes from an adult with an advanced solid tumor such as melanoma, head and neck, liver or kidney cancer.

This chain links TRBV4-3 with TRBJ2-1, with D unclear. In germline, CDR1 is LGHNA, CDR2 YSLEER. Trimming removed 1 base from V and 7 bases from J, with 23 bases in between. The length of the CDR3 is 18 residues. CDR3 sequence reads: CASSQVAAAADLGNEQFF. Here the CDR3 DNA reads TGCGCCAGCAGCCAAGTGGCTGCGGCGGCAGATCTTGGGAATGAGCAGTTCTTC.

The V and J genes are TRBV13 and TRBJ1-1; D is possibly TRBD1 (5 bases). The CDR3 length is 15 residues. The germline CDR1 and CDR2 sequences are PRHDT and FYEKMQ (reference sequence). Trimming took off 5 bases at V and 2 bases at J, with 15 bases between the two ends. Written as DNA, the CDR3 is TGTGCCAGCAGCCCACGGCGGGGGTATAACACTGAAGCTTTCTTT. It is translated as CASSPRRGYNTEAFF. Full variable domain (rest looked up from reference TRBV13 and TRBJ1-1): AAGVIQSPRHLIKEKRETATLKCYPIPRHDTVYWYQQGPGQDPQFLISFYEKMQSDKGSIPDRFSAQQFSDYHSELNMSSLELGDSALYFCASSPRRGYNTEAFFGQGTRLTVV.